Listed below are T cell receptor beta chains from one sample, sequenced in a study of cytomegalovirus exposure and HLA in healthy donors. Sequencing was performed with immunoSEQ multiplex PCR; in TCRdb, only in-frame clones are kept and a portion is missing. This listing includes 150,000 to 200,000 clones. The sequenced sample was PBMCs. These receptors all stem from a woman aged 18 to 35 in good health and CMV-seropositive. The CDR3 runs from the conserved cysteine through the conserved F or W. A D gene is named only where the DNA matches it firmly.

D,V,J,CDR3,DNA
-,TRBV5-1,TRBJ2-1,CASSLMGLMSNEQFF,TGCGCCAGCAGCTTGATGGGGCTCATGTCCAATGAGCAGTTCTTC
TRBD2,TRBV14,TRBJ2-2,CASSQGLAVNAGELFF,TGTGCCAGCAGCCAAGGACTAGCGGTGAACGCCGGGGAGCTGTTTTTT
-,TRBV5-5,TRBJ1-1,CASSLAVDTEAFF,TGTGCCAGCAGCTTGGCCGTCGACACTGAAGCTTTCTTT
TRBD1,TRBV6-6,TRBJ1-5,CASSRQGGNQPQHF,TGTGCCAGCAGTCGACAGGGCGGCAATCAGCCCCAGCATTTT
-,TRBV7-9,TRBJ2-1,CASSRIRGSDEQFF,TGTGCCAGCAGCAGGATTCGGGGGAGCGATGAGCAGTTCTTC
TRBD1,TRBV6-7,TRBJ1-1,CASTGAPGQVGTLNTEAFF,TGTGCCAGCACAGGGGCCCCGGGACAGGTTGGGACCCTAAACACTGAAGCTTTCTTT
TRBD1,TRBV15,TRBJ2-4,CATSAGTVQAKNIQYF,TGTGCCACCAGCGCTGGGACAGTCCAGGCCAAAAACATTCAGTACTTC
TRBD2,TRBV7-9,TRBJ2-7,CASSLAGSGRAIQQYF,TGTGCCAGCAGCTTAGCAGGTAGCGGGAGGGCCATCCAGCAGTACTTC
-,TRBV10-1,TRBJ2-2,CASSEWRGLSPGELFF,TGCGCCAGCAGTGAGTGGAGAGGATTAAGCCCCGGGGAGCTGTTTTTT
-,TRBV5-6,TRBJ2-2,CASSLGANTGELFF,TGTGCCAGCAGCTTAGGGGCGAACACCGGGGAGCTGTTTTTT
TRBD1,TRBV5-1,TRBJ1-2,CASSLGQGANYGYTF,TGCGCCAGCAGCCTGGGACAGGGGGCAAACTATGGCTACACCTTC
TRBD1,TRBV9,TRBJ2-2,CASSVHTGGAGELFF,TGTGCCAGCAGCGTTCACACAGGGGGAGCCGGGGAGCTGTTTTTT
-,TRBV30,TRBJ2-4,CAWSQTGEVDIQYF,TGTGCCTGGAGTCAAACAGGGGAGGTAGACATTCAGTACTTC
-,TRBV12-5,TRBJ1-1,CASGLIDEAFF,TGTGCTAGTGGATTAATAGATGAAGCTTTCTTT
TRBD2,TRBV19,TRBJ2-5,CASSILAGDETQYF,TGTGCCAGTAGTATTCTAGCGGGAGATGAGACCCAGTACTTC
TRBD2,TRBV5-1,TRBJ2-3,CASSFYGTSGISTDTQYF,TGCGCCAGCAGCTTTTACGGGACTAGCGGGATTAGCACAGATACGCAGTATTTT
TRBD1,TRBV7-2,TRBJ1-2,CASRPGTGGYGYTF,TGTGCCAGCAGACCCGGGACAGGGGGTTATGGCTACACCTTC
TRBD1,TRBV19,TRBJ1-1,CASSTTGGTEAFF,TGTGCCAGTAGTACAACAGGGGGCACTGAAGCTTTCTTT
TRBD2,TRBV5-4,TRBJ2-2,CASSFAGANTGELFF,TGTGCCAGCAGCTTCGCGGGAGCGAACACCGGGGAGCTGTTTTTT
-,TRBV5-6,TRBJ1-4,CASSFRLRQGGKLFF,TGTGCCAGCAGCTTTCGGCTAAGGCAGGGAGGAAAACTGTTTTTT
TRBD1,TRBV15,TRBJ2-7,CATSRDREYEQYF,TGTGCCACCAGCAGGGACAGGGAATACGAGCAGTACTTC
-,TRBV7-9,TRBJ2-3,CASSFGGTDTQYF,TGTGCCAGCAGCTTTGGGGGGACAGATACGCAGTATTTT
TRBD1,TRBV30,TRBJ1-2,CAWSVLQGAVGYTF,TGTGCCTGGAGTGTACTCCAGGGGGCGGTTGGCTACACCTTC
-,TRBV7-2,TRBJ1-2,CASSLGGPAANYGYTF,TGTGCCAGCAGCTTGGGTGGGCCAGCAGCTAACTATGGCTACACCTTC
-,TRBV5-5,TRBJ1-5,CASSSNRDSNQPQHF,TGTGCCAGCAGCTCTAACAGGGATAGCAATCAGCCCCAGCATTTT
TRBD2,TRBV7-8,TRBJ2-1,CASSLSRLALNEQFF,TGTGCCAGCAGCTTAAGTCGACTAGCGTTGAATGAGCAGTTCTTC